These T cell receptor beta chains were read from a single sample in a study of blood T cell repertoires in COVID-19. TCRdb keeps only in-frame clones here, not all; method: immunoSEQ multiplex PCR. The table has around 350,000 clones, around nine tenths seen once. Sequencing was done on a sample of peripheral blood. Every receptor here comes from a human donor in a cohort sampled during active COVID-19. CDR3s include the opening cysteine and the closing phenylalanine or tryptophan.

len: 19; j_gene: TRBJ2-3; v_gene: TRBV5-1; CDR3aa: CASSLPTGLAGARTDTQYF
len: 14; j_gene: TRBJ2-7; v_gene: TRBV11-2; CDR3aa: CASSLQGAVYEQYF
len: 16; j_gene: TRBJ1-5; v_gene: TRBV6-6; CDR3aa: CASRETGTTSNQPQHF
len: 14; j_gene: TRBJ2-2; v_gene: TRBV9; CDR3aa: CASSASTSSGELFF
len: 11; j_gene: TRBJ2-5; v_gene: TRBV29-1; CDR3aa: CSVARQETQYF
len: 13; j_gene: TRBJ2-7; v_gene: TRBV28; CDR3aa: CASIQTGGGKQYF
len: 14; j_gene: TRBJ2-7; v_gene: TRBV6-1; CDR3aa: CASSEDRNSYEQYF
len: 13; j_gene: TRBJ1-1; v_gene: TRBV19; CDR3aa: CASRQGWGTEAFF
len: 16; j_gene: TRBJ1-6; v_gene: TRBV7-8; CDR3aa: CASSLAPTGEGSPLHF
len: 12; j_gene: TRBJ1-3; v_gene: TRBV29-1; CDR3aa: CSVERGGNTIYF
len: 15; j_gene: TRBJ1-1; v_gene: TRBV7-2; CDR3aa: CASSPQTGLNTEAFF
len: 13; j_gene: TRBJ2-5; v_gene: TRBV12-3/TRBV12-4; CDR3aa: CASSLSLMETQYF
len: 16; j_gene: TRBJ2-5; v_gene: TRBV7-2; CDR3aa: CASSLGLAGAQETQYF
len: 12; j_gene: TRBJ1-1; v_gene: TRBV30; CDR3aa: CAWSQRQAEAFF
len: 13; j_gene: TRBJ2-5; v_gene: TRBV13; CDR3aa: CASSSRGQETQYF
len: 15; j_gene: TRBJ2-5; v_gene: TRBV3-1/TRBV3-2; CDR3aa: CASTRMGGGQETQYF
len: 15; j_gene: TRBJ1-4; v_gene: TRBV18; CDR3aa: CASSPGTAHNEKLFF
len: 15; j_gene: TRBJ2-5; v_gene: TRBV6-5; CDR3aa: CASSHVGGKQETQYF
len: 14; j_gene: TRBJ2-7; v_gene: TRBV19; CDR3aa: CATSAETAISEQYF
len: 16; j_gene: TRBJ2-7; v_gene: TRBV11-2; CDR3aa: CASSPRLAGGDYEQYF
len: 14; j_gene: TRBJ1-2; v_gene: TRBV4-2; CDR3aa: CASSHHSPSYGYTF
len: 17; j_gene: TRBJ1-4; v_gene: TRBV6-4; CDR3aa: CASSDSGQLTTNEKLFF
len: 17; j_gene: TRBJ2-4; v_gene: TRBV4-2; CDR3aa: CASSQEREQGALDIQYF
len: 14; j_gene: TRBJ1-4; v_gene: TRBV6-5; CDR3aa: CASSPIWGSKKLFF
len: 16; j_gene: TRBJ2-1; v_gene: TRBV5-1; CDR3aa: CASSLTRTSNPNEQFF
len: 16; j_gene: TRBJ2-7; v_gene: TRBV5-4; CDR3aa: CASSLDPGTSVYEQYF
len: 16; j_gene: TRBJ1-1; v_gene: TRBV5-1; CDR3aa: CASSLGIGGAYTEAFF
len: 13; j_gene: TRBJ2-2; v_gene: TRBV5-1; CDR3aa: CASNSGTTGELFF
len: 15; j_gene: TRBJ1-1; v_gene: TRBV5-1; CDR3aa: CASSFNDRDLTEAFF
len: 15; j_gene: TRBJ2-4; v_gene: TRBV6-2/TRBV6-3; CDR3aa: CASSKDRLAKNIQYF
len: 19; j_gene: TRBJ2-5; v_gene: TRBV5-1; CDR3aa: CASRIIFDGTGGQQETQYF
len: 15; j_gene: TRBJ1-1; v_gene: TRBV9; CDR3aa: CASTAGPRTNTEAFF
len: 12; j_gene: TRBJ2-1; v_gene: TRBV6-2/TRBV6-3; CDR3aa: CASSYMRNEQFF
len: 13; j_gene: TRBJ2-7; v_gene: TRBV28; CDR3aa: CASTIQGTYEQYF
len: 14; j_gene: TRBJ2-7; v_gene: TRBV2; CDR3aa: CASKGTSSAYEQYF
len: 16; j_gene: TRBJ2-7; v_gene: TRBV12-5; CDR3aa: CASGLWSTGGSYEQYF
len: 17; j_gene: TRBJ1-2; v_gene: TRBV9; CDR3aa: CASSTTGSGQKNYGYTF
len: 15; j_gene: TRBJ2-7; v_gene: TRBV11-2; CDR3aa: CASSGIRDREYEQYF
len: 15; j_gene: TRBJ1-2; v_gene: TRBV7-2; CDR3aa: CASSSQGAENYGYTF
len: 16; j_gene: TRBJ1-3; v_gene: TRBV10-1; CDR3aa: CASSELGTGSGNTIYF
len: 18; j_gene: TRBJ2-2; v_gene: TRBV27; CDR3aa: CASNSGLAGGPGTGELFF
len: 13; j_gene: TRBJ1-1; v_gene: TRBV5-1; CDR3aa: CASSPSGNTEAFF
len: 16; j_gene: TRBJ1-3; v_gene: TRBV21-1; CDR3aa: CASSKPHPYSGNTIYF
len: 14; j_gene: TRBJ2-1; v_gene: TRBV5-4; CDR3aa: CASSAPGQSNEQFF
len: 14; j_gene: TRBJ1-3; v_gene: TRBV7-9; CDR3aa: CASSTDRGGNTIYF
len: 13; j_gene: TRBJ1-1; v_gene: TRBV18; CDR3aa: CASARNPYTEAFF
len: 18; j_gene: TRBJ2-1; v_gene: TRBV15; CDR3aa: CATSREPTSGRAGVQQFF
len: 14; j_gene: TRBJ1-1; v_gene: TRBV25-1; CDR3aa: CASSEQGGGTEAFF